The entry below describes one T cell receptor (beta chain). Seattle enrolled patients during active infection and tracked them longitudinally. This sample was included in a study of blood T cell repertoires in COVID-19. As for the study in general: There were acute and convalescent COVID-19 samples, and they came from the United States, Italy and Spain. T cells, B-cell-depleted T cells, or PBMCs supplied cDNA or gDNA.

Germline CDR1 reads SGHTA; CDR2 reads FQGNSA. The V end was cut by 0 bases, the J end by 7 bases, with 7 bases between. There are 13 residues in the CDR3. In the source study's methods: Nucleated cell counts were estimated from reference gene primer amplification. Clones were read by immunoSEQ multiplex PCR, and TCRdb kept only the in-frame ones, dropping some. V, J and clone size are taken as reported in that table, and D and trimming were inferred from the DNA itself. The repertoire holds about 350,000 clones, more than 70% seen once, with just under 4% in the top ten. Sample: peripheral blood. This clonotype originated in a woman in her sixties with COVID-19, enrolled during active disease. The chain uses TRBV7-2 and TRBJ1-5; D uncertain. The CDR3 nucleotides are TGTGCCAGCAGCTTAGCGCGAGGACAGCCCCAGCATTTT. The encoded protein is CASSLARGQPQHF.